The 26 T cell receptor beta chains below all came from one sample that was sequenced in a study of T cell changes during pregnancy in multiple sclerosis. Repertoires were generated with immunoSEQ multiplex PCR, while TCRdb's copy carries only in-frame clones and drops some. The repertoire includes 78,000 or so clones, about 93% of them detected once, and about 0.45% sits in the top ten. The material was CD4+ T cells from peripheral blood mononuclear cells, obtained before pregnancy. These TCRs come from a female donor with multiple sclerosis, enrolled in a pregnancy study.

The chain is built from TRBV27 and TRBJ2-2; 9 bases fit TRBD2. This CDR3 is 16 amino acids long. The germline V gene has CDR1 MNHEY and CDR2 SMNVEV (reference sequence). The junction had 7 bases not matched to a gene; V was cut back by 2 bases and J by 6 bases. CDR3 DNA: TGTGCCAGCAGTTTAGAGGCGGGGGGGCCTGCCGGGGAGCTGTTTTTT. Translated: CASSLEAGGPAGELFF.

The CDR3 coding sequence is TGTGCCAGCAGTGAACTTGAGGGTTCCTACGAGCAGTACTTC. This encodes CASSELEGSYEQYF. This rearrangement joins TRBV6-1 to TRBJ2-7; a possible D gene is TRBD2 (5 bases). V lost 2 bases and J lost 1, with 9 bases in between. CDR1 is MNHNS, CDR2 SASEGT, per germline. This CDR3 has 14 residues.

The chain is built from TRBV10-3 and TRBJ2-3; TRBD1 is a possible D gene (6 bases). Deletions cut 7 bases from V and 2 bases from J, with 7 bases between. This CDR3 spans 12 amino acids. Germline V CDR1 and CDR2: ENHRY, SYGVKD. CDR3 sequence (DNA): TGTGCCATCAAGGGGGACACAGATACGCAGTATTTT. It encodes CAIKGDTDTQYF.

This clone was recorded once. The V and J genes are TRBV19 and TRBJ2-7; 8 bases fit TRBD1. Germline V CDR1 and CDR2: LNHDA, SQIVND (reference sequence). J was trimmed by 6 bases and V by 7 bases; bases with no gene match: 5. This CDR3 is 12 amino acids long. CDR3 bases: TGTGCCAGTAATCAAGGACAGGGCGAGCAGTACTTC. Translating gives CASNQGQGEQYF.

In this sample, this clone turned up a few times. The chain couples TRBV10-3 to TRBJ1-6; D is unclear. CDR1 is ENHRY and CDR2 is SYGVKD in the germline V gene. The germline V and J ends were trimmed by 5 bases and 8 bases, with 7 bases remaining between them. The CDR3 sequence is 12 residues long. This CDR3 is CAISNSDSPLHF. CDR3 bases: TGTGCCATCAGTAATTCTGATTCACCCCTCCACTTT.

This rearrangement joins TRBV11-3 to TRBJ2-1; 14 bases are shared with TRBD2. The CDR3 runs to 18 residues. J gave up 5 bases and V 4 bases, and 10 bases lay outside the gene matches. Per the germline V gene, CDR1 is SGHNT and CDR2 is YENEEA. CDR3 nucleotides: TGTGCCAGCAGCTCGCGGACTAGCGGGAGGTTTTTAGACAATGAGCAGTTCTTC. This codes for CASSSRTSGRFLDNEQFF.

The chain has TRBV10-3 and TRBJ2-1, with TRBD2 identical over 10 bases. The J segment lost 9 bases and the V segment lost 10 bases, leaving 12 bases of the junction unmatched. The CDR3 has 14 residues. Germline values: CDR1 ENHRY, CDR2 SYGVKD. The CDR3 bases are TGTGCCACCCGCTTCGAGCGGGAGGGGGGTGAGCAGTTCTTC. This encodes CATRFEREGGEQFF.

This chain links TRBV30 with TRBJ2-2; 9 bases align to TRBD2. Germline loops: CDR1 GTSNPN, CDR2 SVGIG (reference sequence). The CDR3 totals 15 residues. After removal of 2 bases from V and 4 bases from J, the junction contained 5 bases not matched to a gene. The CDR3 DNA reads TGTGCCTGGAGTCCCGTACTAGCGGGCACCGGGGAGCTGTTTTTT. Translating gives CAWSPVLAGTGELFF.

The CDR3 nucleotides are TGTGCCAGCAGCCCCTTCGGGTACACCATATATTTT. Its translation is CASSPFGYTIYF. The chain carries TRBV14 and TRBJ1-3; no firm D call. The CDR3 sequence is 12 residues long. The germline V and J ends were trimmed by 4 bases and 8 bases, with 9 bases remaining between them. Per the germline V gene, CDR1 is SGHDN and CDR2 is FVKESK.

The chain carries TRBV7-2 and TRBJ2-2; possibly TRBD2 for D (6 bases). The CDR3 is 15 residues long. CDR1 SGHTA and CDR2 FQGNSA come from the germline V gene. With 5 bases removed from V and 3 bases from J, the gap between germline ends came to 13 bases. CDR3 protein: CASSLGKRDTGELFF. The CDR3 coding sequence is TGTGCCAGCAGCCTGGGCAAGCGGGACACCGGGGAGCTGTTTTTT. The whole variable domain, filled in from reference TRBV7-2 and TRBJ2-2, reads GAGVSQSPSNKVTEKGKDVELRCDPISGHTALYWYRQSLGQGLEFLIYFQGNSAPDKSGLPSDRFSAERTGGSVSTLTIQRTQQEDSAVYLCASSLGKRDTGELFFGEGSRLTVL.

This sequence joins TRBV9 and TRBJ1-1; possible D gene TRBD1, 6 bases. Trimming removed 1 base at V and 1 base at J, with 8 bases between. CDR3 size: 14 residues. CDR1 and CDR2 (germline): SGDLS, YYNGEE. CDR3 DNA: TGTGCCAGCAGCGTATTACAGGGGAACACTGAAGCTTTCTTT. Its translation is CASSVLQGNTEAFF.

The J gene is TRBJ2-3, the V gene TRBV27; 7 nucleotides match TRBD1. Germline trimming cut 6 bases from V and 3 bases from J; bases unmatched to any gene: 9. Looked up from germline, CDR1 is MNHEY and CDR2 is SMNVEV (reference sequence). CDR3 length: 15 residues. Written as DNA, the CDR3 is TGTGCCAGCAGAAAGGACCGGGACAGTACAGATACGCAGTATTTT. Residues: CASRKDRDSTDTQYF.

The genes are TRBV19 and TRBJ2-1; D might be TRBD2 (6 bases). Trimming took 0 bases from V and 8 from J, leaving 17 bases between them. The germline CDR1 and CDR2 sequences are LNHDA and SQIVND (reference sequence). The CDR3 is made up of 16 amino acids. The CDR3 here is CASSIDSGGVGYEQFF. The CDR3 DNA follows: TGTGCCAGTAGTATAGATTCGGGCGGGGTGGGTTATGAGCAGTTCTTC.

V gene TRBV28 combines with J gene TRBJ2-6; 10 bases match TRBD2. The CDR3 covers 17 residues. The germline CDR1 and CDR2 sequences are MDHEN and SYDVKM. Trimming took 7 bases from V and 4 from J; bases not matched to a gene: 10. The CDR3 here is CASTSSGRGLGANVLTF. In DNA form, the CDR3 reads TGTGCCAGCACCTCTAGCGGGAGAGGACTCGGGGCCAACGTCCTGACTTTC.

This clone showed up just a few times. This sequence joins TRBV7-8 and TRBJ1-1; the D gene is possibly TRBD1 (6 bases). This CDR3 spans 14 amino acids. V gave up 3 bases and J gave up 5 bases, with 13 bases separating them. Germline CDR1 SGHVS, CDR2 FQNEAQ. CDR3 bases: TGTGCCAGCAGCTTTCAGGGGCCGGGGACTGAAGCTTTCTTT. It translates to CASSFQGPGTEAFF. Full variable domain (missing parts from reference TRBV7-8 and TRBJ1-1): GAGVSQSPRYKVAKRGQDVALRCDPISGHVSLFWYQQALGQGPEFLTYFQNEAQLDKSGLPSDRFFAERPEGSVSTLKIQRTQQEDSAVYLCASSFQGPGTEAFFGQGTRLTVV.

This chain connects TRBV5-1 to TRBJ2-1, with 14 bases matching TRBD2. Per the germline V gene, CDR1 is SGHRS and CDR2 is YFSETQ. J was trimmed by 2 bases and V by 2 bases; bases with no gene match: 3. The CDR3 totals 17 residues. The CDR3 here is CASSLGLAGGPYNEQFF. DNA for the CDR3: TGCGCCAGCAGCTTAGGACTAGCGGGAGGACCCTACAATGAGCAGTTCTTC.

The rearrangement joins TRBV2 to TRBJ2-3, with 8 positions matching TRBD2. This CDR3 region has 15 residues. V dropped 6 bases and J dropped 3; count of bases not matched to a gene: 8. Germline CDR1 and CDR2: SNHLY and FYNNEI. The CDR3 spells CASSGGGGGTDTQYF. The CDR3 region has the DNA TGTGCCAGCAGCGGGGGGGGTGGGGGAACAGATACGCAGTATTTT.

The V gene is TRBV28, the J gene TRBJ1-5; TRBD1 agrees at 10 bases. In germline, CDR1 is MDHEN, CDR2 SYDVKM. The CDR3 length is 14 residues. The ends lost 5 bases at V and 5 bases at J; junction bases unmatched: 3. The CDR3 protein is CASSKTGGDQPQHF. CDR3 DNA sequence: TGTGCCAGCAGTAAGACAGGGGGCGATCAGCCCCAGCATTTT.

In this sample, this clone turned up once. This chain joins TRBV7-9 and TRBJ1-2, with D perhaps TRBD1 (6 bases). Germline V CDR1 and CDR2: SEHNR, FQNEAQ (reference sequence). This CDR3 contains 14 residues. Trimming took 4 bases from V and 2 from J, leaving 11 bases between them. The CDR3 sequence: CASSSRGGNYGYTF. The CDR3 coding sequence is TGTGCCAGCAGCTCCAGGGGTGGAAACTATGGCTACACCTTC.

The chain has TRBV7-2 and TRBJ2-7, with 8 bases fitting TRBD2. CDR3 length equals 16 residues. The V gene end was trimmed by 7 bases and the J gene end by 6 bases; junction bases not matched to a gene: 17. In germline, CDR1 is SGHTA, CDR2 FQGNSA. Here the CDR3 reads CASKEAPGLVVREQYF. The CDR3 nucleotides read TGTGCCAGCAAAGAGGCCCCGGGACTAGTGGTTCGCGAGCAGTACTTC.

The gene calls are TRBV18 and TRBJ2-3; D call uncertain. The CDR3 consists of 14 residues. With 1 base removed from V and 3 bases from J, the gap between germline ends came to 8 bases. Germline values: CDR1 KGHSH, CDR2 LQKENI. CDR3 in amino acids: CASSPHPLTDTQYF. The CDR3 DNA is TGTGCCAGCTCACCACACCCACTTACAGATACGCAGTATTTT.

This chain connects TRBV11-2 to TRBJ2-5; TRBD2 matches 12 bases. Losses at the gene ends were 1 base for V and 5 bases for J; bases not matched to a gene: 11. Germline loops: CDR1 SGHAT, CDR2 FQNNGV. This CDR3 is built from 18 residues. The CDR3 DNA sequence: TGTGCCAGCAGCTTAGTCACGCGGCTAGCGGGAGGGAGGGAGACCCAGTACTTC. The encoded protein is CASSLVTRLAGGRETQYF.

J is TRBJ2-7 and V is TRBV7-2; 7 nucleotides line up with TRBD2. With 8 bases clipped from V and 0 bases from J, the junction kept 10 bases outside the gene matches. This CDR3 is built from 15 residues. The germline gives CDR1 SGHTA, CDR2 FQGNSA. The CDR3 loop is CASSSRGESSYEQYF. CDR3 nucleotide sequence: TGTGCCAGCTCCAGCCGGGGGGAGAGCTCCTACGAGCAGTACTTC.

The rearrangement links TRBV5-1 to TRBJ2-1; 7 nucleotides align to TRBD2. The CDR3 loop spans 13 amino acids. Germline CDR1 and CDR2: SGHRS and YFSETQ. The trim removed 6 bases at V and 9 bases at J, leaving 9 bases unmatched. Written as DNA, the CDR3 is TGCGCCAGCACACCACTAGCGAAGGGTGAGCAGTTCTTC. Encoded protein: CASTPLAKGEQFF.

In its sample, this clone was seen once. The genes are TRBV19 and TRBJ2-6, with 8 nucleotides matching TRBD1. CDR1 and CDR2 (germline): LNHDA, SQIVND (reference sequence). The V segment lost 5 bases and the J segment 1 base; nucleotides outside the gene matches: 7. The CDR3 is 17 amino acids. The chain's CDR3 is CASSSGTGNSGANVLTF. The CDR3 DNA sequence: TGTGCCAGTAGTTCCGGGACAGGTAATTCTGGGGCCAACGTCCTGACTTTC.

The rearrangement uses TRBV2 and TRBJ2-7; a possible D gene is TRBD1 (5 bases). The CDR3 totals 14 residues. In germline, CDR1 is SNHLY, CDR2 FYNNEI. Trimming took 7 bases from V and 2 from J, leaving 15 bases between them. In DNA, the CDR3 is TGTGCCAGCACCTCCGAAGGGGTCACCTACGAGCAGTACTTC. It codes for CASTSEGVTYEQYF.